The 30 T cell receptor beta chains given below trace back to one sample, sequenced in a study of blood T cell repertoires in COVID-19. The protocol was immunoSEQ multiplex PCR, while the TCRdb copy is restricted to in-frame clones and leaves out a portion. This sample yields about 270,000 clones, of which about 91% are seen a single time; approximately 3% belongs to the top ten. Material for sequencing was PBMCs or T cells enriched from blood (not recorded which). All receptors come from a man aged 40-55 years who had been exposed to COVID-19.

This chain connects TRBV19 to TRBJ2-3; TRBD2 aligns across 7 bases. V lost 3 bases, J lost 3 bases, and 3 bases stayed unmatched. The CDR3 is 14 amino acids. Germline V lookup: CDR1 LNHDA, CDR2 SQIVND (reference sequence). CDR3 nucleotide sequence: TGTGCCAGTAGTATTGGCGGGAGTACAGATACGCAGTATTTT. Its protein is CASSIGGSTDTQYF.

The sample holds a few counts of this clone. This sequence joins TRBV9 and TRBJ2-1; 8 nucleotides match TRBD2. This CDR3 region has 16 residues. CDR1 is SGDLS, CDR2 YYNGEE, per germline. V was pared by 4 bases and J by 9 bases, with 15 bases of the junction left unmatched. CDR3: CASSPGGSGRGGEQFF. The DNA of the CDR3 is TGTGCCAGCAGCCCGGGAGGCAGCGGGAGAGGCGGTGAGCAGTTCTTC.

The rearrangement links TRBV4-1 to TRBJ2-5; perhaps TRBD2 as D (5 bases). Germline V gives CDR1 MGHRA, CDR2 YSYEKL. The CDR3 consists of 16 residues. Trimming stripped 4 bases from V and 0 bases from J, with 15 bases between. Here the CDR3 reads CASSPNGPTNQETQYF. CDR3 DNA: TGCGCCAGCAGCCCCAACGGACCGACTAACCAAGAGACCCAGTACTTC.

This clone has just one count. The genes are TRBV28 and TRBJ2-1; a possible D gene is TRBD2 (6 bases). V shed 1 base and J shed 1 base, with 14 bases lying between them. CDR1 MDHEN and CDR2 SYDVKM come from the germline V gene. The CDR3 contains 17 residues. The CDR3 DNA reads TGTGCCAGCAGTTTATCGTCCGGGAGAAGGTCCTACAATGAGCAGTTCTTC. Translating gives CASSLSSGRRSYNEQFF.

The rearrangement links TRBV4-1 to TRBJ2-3; 7 bases fit TRBD1. After removal of 7 bases from V and 2 bases from J, the junction contained 6 bases not matched to a gene. Germline CDR1 reads MGHRA; CDR2 reads YSYEKL. The CDR3 is 14 amino acids. Here the CDR3 reads CASTFTGATDTQYF. CDR3 nucleotide sequence: TGCGCCAGCACCTTCACAGGGGCCACAGATACGCAGTATTTT.

V usage is TRBV7-3 and J usage is TRBJ2-3, with 7 bases matching TRBD2. Germline trimming cut 5 bases from V and 0 bases from J; bases unmatched to any gene: 8. The length of the CDR3 is 16 residues. Germline V lookup: CDR1 SGHTA, CDR2 FQGTGA. The CDR3 bases are TGTGCCAGCAGCCCCGGGGGGAGTATAAGCACAGATACGCAGTATTTT. It is translated as CASSPGGSISTDTQYF.

The chain couples TRBV24-1 to TRBJ2-1, with D possibly matching TRBD2 (6 bases). V dropped 5 bases and J dropped 10 bases, with 11 bases sitting between them. This CDR3 is built from 12 residues. CDR1 is KGHDR, CDR2 SFDVKD, per germline. The CDR3 spells CATSVLGGEQFF. In DNA form, the CDR3 reads TGTGCCACCAGTGTTCTGGGAGGAGAGCAGTTCTTC.

The rearrangement joins TRBV5-4 to TRBJ2-7; weak D call: TRBD2 (6 bases). This CDR3 has 14 residues. The germline V gene has CDR1 SGHNT and CDR2 YYREEE (reference sequence). The V and J ends lost 7 bases and 3 bases respectively, with 17 bases between them. The DNA of the CDR3 is TGTGCCAGCCGCGCGCGGGAAGAGGTCTACGAGCAGTACTTC. This sequence encodes CASRAREEVYEQYF.

This chain links TRBV3-1 (or the pseudogene TRBV3-2) with TRBJ2-3; D gene uncertain. This CDR3 has 17 amino acids. From germline, CDR1 is LGHDT and CDR2 YNNKEL (reference sequence). The V gene lost 1 base and the J gene lost 0 bases, with 14 bases spanning the gap. CDR3 sequence (DNA): TGTGCCAGCAGCCAAGCAGCAGGTGGTGGGAGCACAGATACGCAGTATTTT. Its translation is CASSQAAGGGSTDTQYF.

V is TRBV5-4 and J is TRBJ2-7, with 12 bases lining up with TRBD1. J lost 3 bases, V lost 3 bases, and 10 bases had no gene match. The CDR3 has 17 amino acids. The germline V gene encodes CDR1 SGHNT and CDR2 YYREEE (reference sequence). The CDR3 protein is CASSSGQGASGNYEQYF. CDR3 coding DNA: TGTGCCAGCAGCTCGGGACAGGGGGCAAGCGGCAACTACGAGCAGTACTTC.

This chain uses TRBV3-1 (or the pseudogene TRBV3-2) with TRBJ2-1, with 9 bases lining up with TRBD1. The CDR3 covers 14 residues. V shed 4 bases, J shed 6 bases, and the junction held 4 bases outside the gene matches. The germline V gene encodes CDR1 LGHDT and CDR2 YNNKEL (reference sequence). The CDR3 loop reads CASSPQGAFNEQFF. In nucleotides, the CDR3 is TGTGCCAGCAGCCCACAGGGGGCGTTCAATGAGCAGTTCTTC.

V usage is TRBV30 and J usage is TRBJ1-6; D possibly corresponds to TRBD1 (6 bases). Germline V gene data show CDR1 as GTSNPN and CDR2 as SVGIG (reference sequence). The CDR3 length is 14 residues. V gave up 2 bases and J gave up 4 bases, with 9 bases separating them. As DNA, the CDR3 is TGTGCCTGGAGTACAGGGCTGTATAATTCACCCCTCCACTTT. This gives the protein CAWSTGLYNSPLHF.

The rearrangement uses TRBV4-3 and TRBJ1-6; tentative D call: TRBD1 (6 bases). The CDR3 runs to 14 residues. V gave up 2 bases and J gave up 10 bases, with 12 bases separating them. Germline CDR1 and CDR2: LGHNA and YSLEER. CDR3 DNA sequence: TGCGCCAGCAGCCAAACAGGGCGGGAGTCACCCCTCCACTTT. Protein product: CASSQTGRESPLHF.

V usage is TRBV5-1 and J usage is TRBJ1-4; D remains unclear. This CDR3 comprises 14 residues. The germline V gene has CDR1 SGHRS and CDR2 YFSETQ. Trimming cost V 5 bases and J 0 bases, with 8 bases left between them. CDR3 residues: CASRSGSTNEKLFF. The CDR3 nucleotides are TGCGCCAGCAGAAGCGGATCAACTAATGAAAAACTGTTTTTT.

CDR3 loop: CASSLPGTSGRLNEQYF. The CDR3, as DNA: TGTGCCAGCAGCCTCCCGGGGACTAGCGGGAGGTTGAACGAGCAGTACTTC. V is TRBV3-1 (or the pseudogene TRBV3-2) and J is TRBJ2-7; 15 nucleotides match TRBD2. This CDR3 has 17 amino acids. Per germline, CDR1 LGHDT and CDR2 YNNKEL (reference sequence). V lost 4 bases and J lost 5; bases outside the gene matches: 9.

The chain links TRBV5-4 to TRBJ2-2; D may be TRBD1 (6 bases). Germline V gene data show CDR1 as SGHNT and CDR2 as YYREEE (reference sequence). CDR3 length: 15 amino acids. The V gene lost 2 bases and the J gene lost 3 bases, with 11 bases spanning the gap. The CDR3 DNA reads as TGTGCCAGCAGCTTCAGGAACAGGGACACCGGGGAGCTGTTTTTT. Amino acid sequence: CASSFRNRDTGELFF. The entire variable domain, with the rest obtained from reference TRBV5-4 and TRBJ2-2, is as follows: ETGVTQSPTHLIKTRGQQVTLRCSSQSGHNTVSWYQQALGQGPQFIFQYYREEENGRGNFPPRFSGLQFPNYSSELNVNALELDDSALYLCASSFRNRDTGELFFGEGSRLTVL.

The chain links TRBV19 to TRBJ1-2, with 10 positions matching TRBD1. The CDR3 has 17 amino acids. Germline V lookup: CDR1 LNHDA, CDR2 SQIVND (reference sequence). After removal of 6 bases from V and 0 bases from J, the junction contained 10 bases not matched to a gene. Written as DNA, the CDR3 is TGTGCCAGTAGGGATCCCGGGACAGGGGTTGCTAACTATGGCTACACCTTC. Its translation: CASRDPGTGVANYGYTF. The whole variable domain, filled in from reference TRBV19 and TRBJ1-2, reads DGGITQSPKYLFRKEGQNVTLSCEQNLNHDAMYWYRQDPGQGLRLIYYSQIVNDFQKGDIAEGYSVSREKKESFPLTVTSAQKNPTAFYLCASRDPGTGVANYGYTFGSGTRLTVV.

V usage is TRBV7-9 and J usage is TRBJ1-2; 8 positions agree with TRBD1. Germline CDR1 reads SEHNR; CDR2 reads FQNEAQ (reference sequence). The length of the CDR3 is 15 residues. V dropped 4 bases and J dropped 3; count of bases not matched to a gene: 7. The DNA for the CDR3 is TGTGCCAGCAGCTCCGGACAGGGAACACACTATGGCTACACCTTC. This sequence encodes CASSSGQGTHYGYTF.

The gene calls are TRBV2 and TRBJ2-3; TRBD2 agrees at 7 bases. CDR3 length: 17 residues. Germline V CDR1 and CDR2: SNHLY, FYNNEI. J gave up 0 bases and V 4 bases, and 10 bases lay outside the gene matches. The CDR3 reads CASSVPSAGLSTDTQYF. CDR3 sequence (DNA): TGTGCCAGCAGTGTCCCATCAGCGGGACTTAGCACAGATACGCAGTATTTT. Together with reference TRBV2 and TRBJ2-3, the CDR3 gives the full variable domain: EPEVTQTPSHQVTQMGQEVILRCVPISNHLYFYWYRQILGQKVEFLVSFYNNEISEKSEIFDDQFSVERPDGSNFTLKIRSTKLEDSAMYFCASSVPSAGLSTDTQYFGPGTRLTVL.

The rearrangement joins TRBV7-9 to TRBJ2-1; 7 bases line up with TRBD2. J gave up 8 bases and V 0 bases, and 4 bases lay outside the gene matches. CDR1 is SEHNR, CDR2 FQNEAQ, per germline (reference sequence). This CDR3 contains 14 residues. CDR3 bases: TGTGCCAGCAGCTTAGCGGCGGGGGTGGATGAGCAGTTCTTC. Translation gives CASSLAAGVDEQFF.

The rearrangement joins TRBV30 to TRBJ1-3; D is perhaps TRBD1 (6 bases). Deletions cut 0 bases from V and 1 base from J, with 10 bases between. Germline lookup yields CDR1 GTSNPN and CDR2 SVGIG (reference sequence). The CDR3 runs to 15 residues. CDR3 sequence reads: CAWSVKGHSGNTIYF. Written as DNA, the CDR3 is TGTGCCTGGAGTGTAAAGGGACATTCTGGAAACACCATATATTTT.

This clone was seen a single time. The V and J genes are TRBV12-3 or TRBV12-4 and TRBJ1-2; D uncertain. V lost 4 bases, J lost 8 bases, and 11 bases lay in between. This CDR3 has 12 residues. The CDR3 bases are TGTGCCAGCAGTTCTGAGACTGGAGGCTACACCTTC. Amino acids: CASSSETGGYTF.

The chain employs TRBV6-1 and TRBJ2-7, with D possibly being TRBD2 (6 bases). The CDR3 runs 15 residues. Germline V gives CDR1 MNHNS, CDR2 SASEGT. V was pared by 2 bases and J by 2 bases, with 13 bases between. The CDR3 region has the DNA TGTGCCAGCAGTGAACGGGGACTTATGGCCTACGAGCAGTACTTC. It encodes CASSERGLMAYEQYF.

The chain employs TRBV29-1 and TRBJ2-7; tentatively, D is TRBD1 (5 bases). Deletions cut 5 bases from V and 5 bases from J, with 16 bases between. CDR3 length: 13 residues. The germline gives CDR1 SQVTM, CDR2 ANQGSEA. The CDR3 DNA reads TGCAGCGTTCACAAACAGGTCGGCAACGAGCAGTACTTC. It encodes CSVHKQVGNEQYF.

The chain recombines TRBV7-9 with TRBJ2-7, with TRBD2 matching 7 bases. The CDR3 loop spans 16 amino acids. The germline V gene has CDR1 SEHNR and CDR2 FQNEAQ (reference sequence). J gave up 0 bases and V 3 bases, and 8 bases lay outside the gene matches. The CDR3 loop is CASSLGGRTPSYEQYF. Here the CDR3 DNA reads TGTGCCAGCAGCTTGGGCGGGAGAACCCCCTCCTACGAGCAGTACTTC.

This clone occurred once. The V gene is TRBV7-2, the J gene TRBJ2-7; the match to TRBD2 covers 9 bases. Per the germline V gene, CDR1 is SGHTA and CDR2 is FQGNSA. J gave up 9 bases and V 5 bases, and 8 bases lay outside the gene matches. CDR3 length equals 13 residues. CDR3: CASSVGLAGWQYF. For the CDR3, the DNA is TGTGCCAGCAGCGTGGGACTAGCTGGCTGGCAGTACTTC.

This chain connects TRBV19 to TRBJ1-5; 9 bases match TRBD1. Trimming removed 5 bases from V and 1 base from J; junction bases left unmatched: 3. CDR1 and CDR2 from the germline V gene are LNHDA and SQIVND (reference sequence). The CDR3 is 15 residues long. DNA for the CDR3: TGTGCCAGTAGTTCGGACAGGGGAAGCAATCAGCCCCAGCATTTT. Translated, it gives CASSSDRGSNQPQHF.

The CDR3 nucleotides read TGTGCCACCAGTCTTTCCCCGGGACAGGGGGCTTCGGAGACCCAGTACTTC. Its translation: CATSLSPGQGASETQYF. The chain is built from TRBV24-1 and TRBJ2-5, with 12 bases lining up with TRBD1. The J segment lost 5 bases and the V segment lost 6 bases, leaving 12 bases of the junction unmatched. The CDR3 runs 17 residues. From germline, CDR1 is KGHDR and CDR2 SFDVKD.

V usage is TRBV11-2 and J usage is TRBJ2-1; no definite D call. Trimming took off 5 bases at V and 7 bases at J, with 9 bases between the two ends. The CDR3 is made up of 12 amino acids. From germline, CDR1 is SGHAT and CDR2 FQNNGV. CDR3 sequence: CASSPGSNEQFF. CDR3 coding DNA: TGTGCCAGCAGCCCGGGTTCGAATGAGCAGTTCTTC.

The chain carries TRBV10-3 and TRBJ2-2; 10 nucleotides align to TRBD2. Germline CDR1 reads ENHRY; CDR2 reads SYGVKD. The CDR3 extends over 17 amino acids. J was trimmed by 6 bases and V by 0 bases; bases with no gene match: 7. This chain's CDR3 is CAISESLAGEGAGELFF. As DNA, the CDR3 is TGTGCCATCAGTGAGTCGCTAGCGGGAGAGGGAGCCGGGGAGCTGTTTTTT.